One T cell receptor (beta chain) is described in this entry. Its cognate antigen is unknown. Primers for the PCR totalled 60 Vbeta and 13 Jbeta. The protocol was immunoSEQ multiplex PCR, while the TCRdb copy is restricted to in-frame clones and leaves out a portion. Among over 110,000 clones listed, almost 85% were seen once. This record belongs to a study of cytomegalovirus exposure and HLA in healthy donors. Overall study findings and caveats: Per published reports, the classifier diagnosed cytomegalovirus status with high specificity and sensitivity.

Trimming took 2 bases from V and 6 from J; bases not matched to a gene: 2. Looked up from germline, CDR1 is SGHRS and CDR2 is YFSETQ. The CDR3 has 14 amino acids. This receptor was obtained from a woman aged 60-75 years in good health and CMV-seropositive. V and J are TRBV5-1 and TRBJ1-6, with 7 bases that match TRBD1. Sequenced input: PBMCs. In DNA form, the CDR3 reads TGCGCCAGCAGCTTTTACAGGGGTAATTCACCCCTCCACTTT. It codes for CASSFYRGNSPLHF.